This T cell receptor (beta chain) derives from a study of blood T cell repertoires in COVID-19. Generated by immunoSEQ multiplex PCR, the TCRdb table keeps only in-frame clones and is missing some. The sample has 350,000 to 450,000 clones, about nine tenths seen once. There are 15 residues in the CDR3. Between the trimmed V and J ends, which lost 5 bases and 1 base, there was a span of 15 bases. Per the germline V gene, CDR1 is SGHRS and CDR2 is YFSETQ. The receptor comes from a woman in her thirties or forties who had been exposed to COVID-19. This rearrangement joins TRBV5-1 to TRBJ1-1; a weak D match, TRBD1 (6 bases). The sequenced material came from PBMCs or T cells enriched from blood (not recorded which). CDR3 sequence (DNA): TGCGCCAGCAGGCCTACAGGGACGAGGAACACTGAAGCTTTCTTT. Translating gives CASRPTGTRNTEAFF. Full variable domain (outside the CDR3, taken from reference TRBV5-1 and TRBJ1-1): KAGVTQTPRYLIKTRGQQVTLSCSPISGHRSVSWYQQTPGQGLQFLFEYFSETQRNKGNFPGRFSGRQFSNSRSEMNVSTLELGDSALYLCASRPTGTRNTEAFFGQGTRLTVV.